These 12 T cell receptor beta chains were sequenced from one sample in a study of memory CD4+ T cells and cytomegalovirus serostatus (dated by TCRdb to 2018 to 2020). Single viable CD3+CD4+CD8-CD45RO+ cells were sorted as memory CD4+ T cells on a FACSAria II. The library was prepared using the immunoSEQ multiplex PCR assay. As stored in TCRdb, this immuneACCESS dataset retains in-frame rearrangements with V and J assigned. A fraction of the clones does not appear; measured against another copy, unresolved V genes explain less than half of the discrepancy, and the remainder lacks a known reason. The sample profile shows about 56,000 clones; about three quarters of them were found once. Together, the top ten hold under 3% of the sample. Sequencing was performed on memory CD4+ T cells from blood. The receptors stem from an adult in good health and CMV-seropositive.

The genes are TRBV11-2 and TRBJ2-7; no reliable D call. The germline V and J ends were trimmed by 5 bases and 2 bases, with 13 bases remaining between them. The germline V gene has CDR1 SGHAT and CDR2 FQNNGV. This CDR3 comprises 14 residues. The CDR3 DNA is TGTGCCAGCAGCCCCCACCCAGCGCCCTACGAGCAGTACGTC. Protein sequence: CASSPHPAPYEQYV.

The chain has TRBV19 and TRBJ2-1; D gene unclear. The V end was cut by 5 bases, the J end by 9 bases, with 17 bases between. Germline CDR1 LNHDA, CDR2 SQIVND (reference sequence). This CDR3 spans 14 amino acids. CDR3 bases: TGTGCCAGTAGTCCTTATACCCGCGCAGGTGAGCAGTTCTTC. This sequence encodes CASSPYTRAGEQFF.

The CDR3 region is CASSPGASSYEQYV. The CDR3 DNA follows: TGTGCCAGCAGCCCCGGGGCCAGCTCCTACGAGCAGTACGTC. The chain couples TRBV5-4 to TRBJ2-7; D may match TRBD1 or TRBD2 (5 bases each). With 4 bases removed from V and 0 bases from J, the gap between germline ends came to 11 bases. Germline values: CDR1 SGHNT, CDR2 YYREEE (reference sequence). The CDR3 covers 14 residues.

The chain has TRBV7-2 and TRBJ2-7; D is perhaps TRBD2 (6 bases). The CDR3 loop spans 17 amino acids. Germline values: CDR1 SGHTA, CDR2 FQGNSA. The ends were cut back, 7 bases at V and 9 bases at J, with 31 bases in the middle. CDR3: CASKNCSGLPTKTGQYV. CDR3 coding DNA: TGTGCCAGCAAGAACTGTTCGGGACTCCCTACCAAGACGGGGCAGTACGTC.

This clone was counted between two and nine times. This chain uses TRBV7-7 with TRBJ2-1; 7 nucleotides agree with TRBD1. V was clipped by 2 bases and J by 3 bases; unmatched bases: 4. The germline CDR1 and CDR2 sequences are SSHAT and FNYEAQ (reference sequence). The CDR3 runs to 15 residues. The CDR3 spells CASSLRQGLYNEQFF. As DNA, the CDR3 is TGTGCCAGCAGCTTAAGACAGGGCCTCTACAATGAGCAGTTCTTC.

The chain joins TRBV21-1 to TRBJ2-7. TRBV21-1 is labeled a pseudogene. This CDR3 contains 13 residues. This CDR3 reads CASLTETDYEQYV. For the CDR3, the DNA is TGTGCCAGCTTGACAGAAACAGACTACGAGCAGTACGTC.

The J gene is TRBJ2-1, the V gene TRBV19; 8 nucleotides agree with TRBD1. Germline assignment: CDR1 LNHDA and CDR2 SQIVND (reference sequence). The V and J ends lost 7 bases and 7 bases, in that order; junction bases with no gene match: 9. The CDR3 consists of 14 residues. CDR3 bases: TGTGCCAGTACAGGGGGCAGGGGGCGAAATGAGCAGTTCTTC. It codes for CASTGGRGRNEQFF.

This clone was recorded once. The CDR3 bases are TGTGCCATCAGTGCGACGGGAGGGGGCTTGAACACTGAAGCTTTCTTT. It yields the protein CAISATGGGLNTEAFF. The chain combines TRBV10-3 with TRBJ1-1, with 7 positions matching TRBD1. V gave up 4 bases and J gave up 0 bases; unmatched junction bases: 8. This CDR3 is built from 16 residues. CDR1 is ENHRY and CDR2 is SYGVKD in the germline V gene.

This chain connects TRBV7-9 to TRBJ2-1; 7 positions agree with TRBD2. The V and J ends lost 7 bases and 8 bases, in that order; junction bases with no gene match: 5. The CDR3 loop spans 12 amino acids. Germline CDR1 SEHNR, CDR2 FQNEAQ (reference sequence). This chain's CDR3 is CASNWGGDEQFF. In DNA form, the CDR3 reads TGTGCCAGCAACTGGGGGGGAGATGAGCAGTTCTTC. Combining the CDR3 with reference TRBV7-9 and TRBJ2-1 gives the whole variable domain DTGVSQNPRHKITKRGQNVTFRCDPISEHNRLYWYRQTLGQGPEFLTYFQNEAQLEKSRLLSDRFSAERPKGSFSTLEIQRTEQGDSAMYLCASNWGGDEQFFGPGTRLTVL.

CDR3 in DNA: TGTGCCAGCAGCCCATTCTCCCGGCGGAGAAGCTCTGGAAACACCATATATTTT. It codes for CASSPFSRRRSSGNTIYF. The J gene is TRBJ1-3, the V gene TRBV16; D gene uncertain. V was shortened by 4 bases and J by 0 bases, with 19 bases between the two germline ends. Germline V gene lookup returns CDR1 KGHSY and CDR2 FQNENV. The CDR3 consists of 18 residues.

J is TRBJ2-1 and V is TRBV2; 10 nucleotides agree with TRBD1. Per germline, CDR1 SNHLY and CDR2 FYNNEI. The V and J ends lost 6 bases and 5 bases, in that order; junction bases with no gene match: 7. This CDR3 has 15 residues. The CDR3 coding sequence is TGTGCCAGCAGATCCGGGACAGGGGCGCACAATGAGCAGTTCTTC. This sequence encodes CASRSGTGAHNEQFF. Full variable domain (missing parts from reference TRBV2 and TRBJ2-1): EPEVTQTPSHQVTQMGQEVILRCVPISNHLYFYWYRQILGQKVEFLVSFYNNEISEKSEIFDDQFSVERPDGSNFTLKIRSTKLEDSAMYFCASRSGTGAHNEQFFGPGTRLTVL.

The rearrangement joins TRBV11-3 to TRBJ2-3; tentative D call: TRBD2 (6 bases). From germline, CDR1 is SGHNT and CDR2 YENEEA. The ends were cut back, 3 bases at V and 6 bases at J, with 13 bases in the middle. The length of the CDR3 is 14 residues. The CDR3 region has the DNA TGTGCCAGCAGCTTGGGGAGGTGGTGGGATACGCAGTATTTT. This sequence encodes CASSLGRWWDTQYF.